This entry lists 17 T cell receptor beta chains sequenced from one sample in a study of cytomegalovirus exposure and HLA in healthy donors. In the PCR, 60 Vbeta and 13 Jbeta primers were used. Data came from immunoSEQ multiplex PCR; TCRdb stores just in-frame clones and leaves some out. The sample lists 100,000 to 150,000 clones; approximately 80% were seen once. Sequenced input: PBMCs. These receptors originate from a woman in her 40s in good health and CMV-seropositive.

The rearrangement joins TRBV5-4 to TRBJ2-4; perhaps TRBD2 as D (6 bases). The CDR3 has 14 amino acids. Germline V gives CDR1 SGHNT, CDR2 YYREEE (reference sequence). Trimming took off 4 bases at V and 8 bases at J, with 16 bases between the two ends. CDR3 DNA sequence: TGTGCCAGCAGCCCGGACGGGGAGGCATACATTCAGTACTTC. Its protein product is CASSPDGEAYIQYF.

The rearrangement links TRBV29-1 to TRBJ2-5; D is unclear. The CDR3 covers 15 residues. Trimming took off 1 base at V and 2 bases at J, with 14 bases between the two ends. CDR1 SQVTM and CDR2 ANQGSEA come from the germline V gene. The chain's CDR3 is CSVEGGQLPQETQYF. DNA for the CDR3: TGCAGCGTTGAAGGTGGGCAGCTCCCACAAGAGACCCAGTACTTC.

This clone is a singleton in its sample. This rearrangement joins TRBV20-1 to TRBJ2-7; D ambiguous. V was pared by 8 bases and J by 2 bases, with 4 bases between. Germline loops: CDR1 DFQATT, CDR2 SNEGSKA (reference sequence). There are 9 residues in the CDR3. Written as DNA, the CDR3 is TGCAGTTTCACCTACGAGCAGTACTTC. Translation: CSFTYEQYF.

Remarks on this clone: A read error may account for a junction end that differs from germline. The rearrangement joins TRBV7-7 to TRBJ2-5, with a possible D match to TRBD2 (6 bases). CDR1 is SSHAT and CDR2 is FNYEAQ in the germline V gene (reference sequence). This CDR3 is 14 amino acids long. Written as DNA, the CDR3 is TGTGCTAGCAGCTCACCTAGCGAGAAAGAGACCCAGTACTTC. Encoded protein: CASSSPSEKETQYF. Filled out from reference TRBV7-7 and TRBJ2-5, the complete variable domain reads GAGVSQSPRYKVTKRGQDVTLRCDPISSHATLYWYQQALGQGPEFLTYFNYEAQPDKSGLPSDRFSAERPEGSISTLTIQRTEQRDSAMYRCASSSPSEKETQYFGPGTRLLVL.

This chain joins TRBV2 and TRBJ1-5, with 9 bases that match TRBD1. CDR3 length: 15 amino acids. After removal of 6 bases from V and 8 bases from J, the junction contained 11 bases not matched to a gene. CDR1 and CDR2 from the germline V gene are SNHLY and FYNNEI. CDR3 nucleotides: TGTGCCAGCAGCGCCGGGACAGGGACGAGGAAGCCCCAGCATTTT. Protein sequence: CASSAGTGTRKPQHF.

This clone was recorded only once. The genes are TRBV4-1 and TRBJ2-7; a possible D gene is TRBD1 (6 bases). CDR1 is MGHRA, CDR2 YSYEKL, per germline. Between the trimmed V and J ends, which lost 0 bases and 7 bases, there was a span of 16 bases. The CDR3 is 15 residues long. The CDR3 DNA reads as TGCGCCAGCAGCCAAGAGATTACAGGGACGGGAGAGCAGTACTTC. This encodes CASSQEITGTGEQYF.

In nucleotides, the CDR3 is TGTGCCAGCAGCTTAGGCCGGGGGGGCAATCAGCCCCAGCATTTT. Its translation is CASSLGRGGNQPQHF. The chain links TRBV13 to TRBJ1-5; D perhaps matches TRBD1 (5 bases). The V end lost 0 bases, the J end lost 2 bases, and 8 bases lay between the germline ends. The germline gives CDR1 PRHDT, CDR2 FYEKMQ (reference sequence). This CDR3 has 15 residues. The full variable domain, rest sourced from reference TRBV13 and TRBJ1-5, is AAGVIQSPRHLIKEKRETATLKCYPIPRHDTVYWYQQGPGQDPQFLISFYEKMQSDKGSIPDRFSAQQFSDYHSELNMSSLELGDSALYFCASSLGRGGNQPQHFGDGTRLSIL.

The chain links TRBV30 to TRBJ1-2; 11 bases align to TRBD1. With V trimmed by 3 bases and J by 8 bases, 5 bases remained unmatched. The CDR3 length is 13 residues. Germline CDR1 is GTSNPN and CDR2 is SVGIG (reference sequence). Written as DNA, the CDR3 is TGTGCCTGGAGCCGGGACAGGGGGATGGGCTACACCTTC. This codes for CAWSRDRGMGYTF. Looking up the rest from reference TRBV30 and TRBJ1-2 gives the full variable domain: SQTIHQWPATLVQPVGSPLSLECTVEGTSNPNLYWYRQAAGRGLQLLFYSVGIGQISSEVPQNLSASRPQDRQFILSSKKLLLSDSGFYLCAWSRDRGMGYTFGSGTRLTVV.

The CDR3, as DNA: TGTGCCAGTAGTATCGGGGGAGGGGACGAGCAGTACTTC. Translating it yields CASSIGGGDEQYF. This chain joins TRBV19 and TRBJ2-7; 7 bases align to TRBD2. V lost 3 bases and J lost 5; bases outside the gene matches: 4. CDR3 length equals 13 residues. From germline, CDR1 is LNHDA and CDR2 SQIVND (reference sequence).

This clone appeared once. The chain carries TRBV5-1 and TRBJ2-7; a weak D match, TRBD2 (6 bases). The germline V gene has CDR1 SGHRS and CDR2 YFSETQ. V lost 7 bases, J lost 2 bases, and 13 bases lay in between. The CDR3 consists of 13 residues. The CDR3 protein is CASGAGSAYEQYF. The DNA of the CDR3 is TGCGCCAGCGGGGCGGGGTCGGCCTACGAGCAGTACTTC.

V usage is TRBV30 and J usage is TRBJ2-1; 11 bases align to TRBD2. The CDR3 has 14 amino acids. The germline V gene encodes CDR1 GTSNPN and CDR2 SVGIG (reference sequence). The trim removed 5 bases at V and 12 bases at J, leaving 12 bases unmatched. The CDR3 is CAWFLAGGTEGQFF. The CDR3 region has the DNA TGTGCCTGGTTCCTAGCGGGGGGTACCGAAGGGCAGTTCTTC. The complete variable domain, with remaining parts taken from reference TRBV30 and TRBJ2-1, reads SQTIHQWPATLVQPVGSPLSLECTVEGTSNPNLYWYRQAAGRGLQLLFYSVGIGQISSEVPQNLSASRPQDRQFILSSKKLLLSDSGFYLCAWFLAGGTEGQFFGPGTRLTVL.

This clone was recorded once. V and J are TRBV9 and TRBJ1-4; 8 bases align to TRBD1. The CDR3 has 14 amino acids. Trimming took 4 bases from V and 7 from J; bases not matched to a gene: 6. Germline-derived CDR1 and CDR2 are SGDLS and YYNGEE. Written as DNA, the CDR3 is TGTGCCAGCAGCCCACAGGGGGGGGGTGAAAAACTGTTTTTT. Encoded protein: CASSPQGGGEKLFF.

This clone was detected only a few times. This chain joins TRBV27 and TRBJ2-5; D may be TRBD2 (5 bases). The V end was cut by 5 bases, the J end by 4 bases, with 14 bases between. Germline V gene data show CDR1 as MNHEY and CDR2 as SMNVEV (reference sequence). The CDR3 has 14 residues. CDR3 amino acids: CASSPGNWGETQYF. CDR3 bases: TGTGCCAGCAGTCCCGGGAACTGGGGAGAGACCCAGTACTTC.

The chain uses TRBV25-1 and TRBJ2-6; D possibly corresponds to TRBD2 (6 bases). V was pared by 5 bases and J by 2 bases, with 10 bases between. The CDR3 sequence is 15 residues long. CDR1 MGHDK and CDR2 SYGVNS come from the germline V gene. Here the CDR3 DNA reads TGTGCCAGCAGTACTTGGGGGGCTGGGGCCAACGTCCTGACTTTC. Its protein product is CASSTWGAGANVLTF.

The rearrangement uses TRBV7-2 and TRBJ2-7; perhaps TRBD1 as D (5 bases). Per the germline V gene, CDR1 is SGHTA and CDR2 is FQGNSA. Trimming pared 5 bases from V and 1 base from J, leaving 15 bases between. The CDR3 runs to 15 residues. The CDR3 DNA follows: TGTGCCAGCAGCCCGGACATTCTACTTTCCTACGAGCAGTACTTC. Translated: CASSPDILLSYEQYF.

This chain uses TRBV25-1 with TRBJ1-5; weak D call: TRBD1 (6 bases). The germline gives CDR1 MGHDK, CDR2 SYGVNS. Trimming removed 4 bases at V and 9 bases at J, with 7 bases between. This CDR3 region has 11 residues. For the CDR3, the DNA is TGTGCCAGCAGTGGAGGGGGGCCCCAGCATTTT. It codes for CASSGGGPQHF.

The V gene is TRBV5-1, the J gene TRBJ2-3; unclear D gene. The CDR3 is 14 residues long. V lost 2 bases, J lost 0 bases, and 7 bases lay in between. Germline lookup yields CDR1 SGHRS and CDR2 YFSETQ. CDR3 nucleotide sequence: TGCGCCAGCAGCTTACGGGTTAGCACAGATACGCAGTATTTT. Its protein is CASSLRVSTDTQYF.